The 13 T cell receptor beta chains listed next were all sequenced from one sample in a study of blood T cell repertoires in COVID-19 (TCRdb year 2020). Receptor libraries were prepared by the immunoSEQ multiplex PCR assay. As stored in TCRdb, this immuneACCESS dataset retains in-frame rearrangements with V and J assigned. A fraction of the clones does not appear; measured against another copy, unresolved V genes explain less than half of the discrepancy, and the remainder lacks a known reason. The sample table contains about 87,000 clones; only one count was recorded for around nine tenths of them. The ten largest clonotypes hold roughly 5.1% of the sample. The sequenced sample was peripheral blood. The receptors stem from a man aged 40-55 years with acute or convalescent COVID-19.

The V gene is TRBV11-3, the J gene TRBJ2-2; unclear D gene. This CDR3 is built from 16 residues. Looked up from germline, CDR1 is SGHNT and CDR2 is YENEEA. The ends were cut back, 2 bases at V and 5 bases at J, with 15 bases in the middle. In nucleotides, the CDR3 is TGTGCCAGCAGCTTAACGGGTCTTTCCGGGACCGGGGAGCTGTTTTTT. Its translation: CASSLTGLSGTGELFF.

The chain links TRBV7-9 to TRBJ2-3; 13 nucleotides match TRBD2. From germline, CDR1 is SEHNR and CDR2 FQNEAQ (reference sequence). Germline trimming cut 5 bases from V and 4 bases from J; bases unmatched to any gene: 9. The CDR3 has 17 amino acids. This CDR3 is CASSNHLLAGGADTQYF. The CDR3 DNA reads as TGTGCCAGCAGCAACCACTTACTAGCGGGGGGGGCAGATACGCAGTATTTT.

V usage is TRBV10-3 and J usage is TRBJ1-1; weak D call: TRBD1 (6 bases). Deletions cut 6 bases from V and 8 bases from J, with 13 bases between. This CDR3 is built from 12 residues. Germline V CDR1 and CDR2: ENHRY, SYGVKD. CDR3 DNA: TGTGCCATCAGCCTAGAGGACAGCGAAGCTTTCTTT. Its protein product is CAISLEDSEAFF.

The CDR3 protein is CASSPPGQLNTEAFF. CDR3 in DNA: TGTGCCAGCTCACCACCTGGACAGCTGAACACTGAAGCTTTCTTT. V gene TRBV18 combines with J gene TRBJ1-1, with a possible D match to TRBD1 (6 bases). CDR3 length: 15 amino acids. V was clipped by 0 bases and J by 0 bases, with 8 bases between them. Germline V CDR1 and CDR2: KGHSH, LQKENI.

The V and J genes are TRBV20-1 and TRBJ1-4; D gene unclear. Per the germline V gene, CDR1 is DFQATT and CDR2 is SNEGSKA (reference sequence). Trimming stripped 3 bases from V and 8 bases from J, with 7 bases between. This CDR3 region has 11 residues. CDR3 DNA: TGCAGTGCTAGGGGGAGCGAAAAACTGTTTTTT. It is translated as CSARGSEKLFF.

This clone was seen a single time. The chain employs TRBV7-6 and TRBJ2-5, with TRBD1 identical over 10 bases. V dropped 1 base and J dropped 4; count of bases not matched to a gene: 9. This CDR3 has 17 amino acids. CDR1 is SGHVS, CDR2 FNYEAQ, per germline. Here the CDR3 DNA reads TGTGCCAGCAGCTTAGTCGGGACAGGGGCCGCGGGAGAGACCCAGTACTTC. Protein: CASSLVGTGAAGETQYF.

CDR3 DNA: TGTGCCAGCAGTTACTCGATTCAGACGGGGAGTGAAAAACTGTTTTTT. This sequence encodes CASSYSIQTGSEKLFF. This sequence joins TRBV6-2 or TRBV6-3 and TRBJ1-4; D is unresolved. V was cut by 0 bases and J by 7 bases, with 15 bases left in between. The germline V gene has CDR1 MNHEY and CDR2 SVGEGT. This CDR3 comprises 16 residues.

The chain employs TRBV2 and TRBJ2-3; 7 nucleotides match TRBD1. Germline loops: CDR1 SNHLY, CDR2 FYNNEI. The ends lost 2 bases at V and 3 bases at J; junction bases unmatched: 2. The CDR3 spans 14 residues. In DNA, the CDR3 is TGTGCCAGCAGTGAAAGGGGGCGGACAGATACGCAGTATTTT. Translated, it gives CASSERGRTDTQYF.

J is TRBJ1-2 and V is TRBV7-9; perhaps TRBD1 as D (5 bases). V was pared by 2 bases and J by 0 bases, with 7 bases between. This CDR3 comprises 14 residues. CDR1 and CDR2 from the germline V gene are SEHNR and FQNEAQ (reference sequence). The chain's CDR3 is CASSLQGTNYGYTF. The CDR3 coding sequence is TGTGCCAGCAGCTTACAGGGAACTAACTATGGCTACACCTTC.

This clone was recorded once. The chain recombines TRBV27 with TRBJ1-1, with 7 bases identical to TRBD1. CDR3 size: 13 residues. The V segment lost 7 bases and the J segment 6 bases; nucleotides outside the gene matches: 8. Germline CDR1 and CDR2: MNHEY and SMNVEV (reference sequence). The CDR3 nucleotides read TGTGCCAGCACCGACAGGGTAACCGCTGAAGCTTTCTTT. It codes for CASTDRVTAEAFF.

The chain links TRBV19 to TRBJ2-2; 8 bases align to TRBD2. V was clipped by 3 bases and J by 1 base; unmatched bases: 10. Germline values: CDR1 LNHDA, CDR2 SQIVND (reference sequence). The CDR3 is 18 amino acids. CDR3 in DNA: TGTGCCAGTAGTATTCGTAGCGGGACCTACAGGAACACCGGGGAGCTGTTTTTT. Residues: CASSIRSGTYRNTGELFF.

The chain employs TRBV9 and TRBJ1-1, with 9 bases identical to TRBD1. The CDR3 is made up of 16 amino acids. Germline V lookup: CDR1 SGDLS, CDR2 YYNGEE. The junction had 10 bases not matched to a gene; V was cut back by 4 bases and J by 3 bases. The DNA of the CDR3 is TGTGCCAGCAGCCCCCTCCAGGGACAGGGATACACTGAAGCTTTCTTT. Translation: CASSPLQGQGYTEAFF.

V usage is TRBV6-1 and J usage is TRBJ1-5, with 9 positions matching TRBD1. The CDR3 is 20 residues long. CDR1 and CDR2 (germline): MNHNS, SASEGT. The V gene end was trimmed by 2 bases and the J gene end by 0 bases; junction bases not matched to a gene: 14. In nucleotides, the CDR3 is TGTGCCAGCAGTGAATCTTCTGGGACAGGGACCTATTATAGCAATCAGCCCCAGCATTTT. Its protein is CASSESSGTGTYYSNQPQHF.